This TCR beta chain was profiled in a study of blood T cell repertoires in COVID-19. Study in general: Nucleic acid was either cDNA or gDNA, and it came from T cells, B-cell-depleted T cells, or PBMCs.

The protocol was immunoSEQ multiplex PCR, while the TCRdb copy is restricted to in-frame clones and leaves out a portion. Of more than 50,000 clones in the sample, 90% were seen once. CDR3 length equals 12 residues. CDR1 and CDR2 (germline): SGHNT, YYREEE (reference sequence). Trimming pared 4 bases from V and 4 bases from J, leaving 8 bases between. The sequence derives from a man between 60 and 75 years old with active COVID-19. The chain has TRBV5-4 and TRBJ1-1; TRBD1 might be the D (5 bases). The sequenced material came from peripheral blood. CDR3 in amino acids: CASSIDSTEAFF. CDR3 nucleotides: TGTGCCAGCAGCATTGACAGCACTGAAGCTTTCTTT. Variable domain in full (rest from reference TRBV5-4 and TRBJ1-1): ETGVTQSPTHLIKTRGQQVTLRCSSQSGHNTVSWYQQALGQGPQFIFQYYREEENGRGNFPPRFSGLQFPNYSSELNVNALELDDSALYLCASSIDSTEAFFGQGTRLTVV.